This T cell receptor beta chain is drawn from a study of T-cell reconstitution after alpha-beta-depleted transplantation in children. CDR1 and CDR2 from the germline V gene are SGHRS and YFSETQ. Unmatched junction bases numbered 19, after V lost 4 bases and J lost 7 bases. This CDR3 is 20 amino acids long. A library of TCRbeta sequences, prepared with unique molecular identifiers, was generated. TCRdb redid the calling of the PCR reads with MiXCR, one entry per CDR3 protein. Of roughly 610,000 distinct CDR3 sequences listed, under 12% are singletons. J is TRBJ2-1 and V is TRBV5-1, with TRBD2 matching 14 bases. Sequencing was performed on PBMCs from the stem cell graft donor, taken from the stem cell graft. The source of this sequence is a human donor who donated a stem cell graft to a child with acute myeloid leukemia. This chain's CDR3 is CASSPGLAGALGYDNNEQFF. Written as DNA, the CDR3 is TGCGCCAGCAGCCCGGGACTAGCGGGAGCCTTAGGCTATGACAATAATGAGCAGTTCTTC. Full variable domain (rest looked up from reference TRBV5-1 and TRBJ2-1): KAGVTQTPRYLIKTRGQQVTLSCSPISGHRSVSWYQQTPGQGLQFLFEYFSETQRNKGNFPGRFSGRQFSNSRSEMNVSTLELGDSALYLCASSPGLAGALGYDNNEQFFGPGTRLTVL.